These 29 T cell receptor beta chains originate from one sample sequenced in a study of T cells after yellow fever vaccination. TCRdb used MiXCR to reprocess the 5' RACE reads, holding one entry per CDR3 protein. The profile shows some 340,000 distinct CDR3 sequences, roughly 4% of them singletons. This material consisted of PBMCs, taken 5 days after the yellow fever booster vaccination. These receptors all stem from a young man who received the YFV17D yellow fever vaccine.

The chain uses TRBV6-5 and TRBJ1-2; a weak D match, TRBD1 (5 bases). The V end lost 0 bases, the J end lost 3 bases, and 8 bases lay between the germline ends. CDR1 is MNHEY, CDR2 SVGAGI, per germline. The CDR3 is 14 amino acids. The CDR3 DNA is TGTGCCAGCAGTTACTCGATGGGGGACTATGGCTACACCTTC. Amino acid sequence: CASSYSMGDYGYTF.

J is TRBJ2-4 and V is TRBV20-1, with 16 positions matching TRBD2. The CDR3 has 16 amino acids. Looked up from germline, CDR1 is DFQATT and CDR2 is SNEGSKA (reference sequence). V lost 4 bases, J lost 9 bases, and 9 bases stayed unmatched. The chain's CDR3 is CSANPGLAGGQGIQYF. Written as DNA, the CDR3 is TGCAGTGCTAACCCGGGACTAGCGGGGGGGCAAGGCATTCAGTACTTC.

This clonotype was observed a handful of times. The chain uses TRBV7-9 and TRBJ1-2, with TRBD1 matching over 8 bases. Germline V gene lookup returns CDR1 SEHNR and CDR2 FQNEAQ (reference sequence). CDR3 length equals 13 residues. The V segment lost 3 bases and the J segment 5 bases; nucleotides outside the gene matches: 2. The CDR3 loop reads CASSFRGLYGYTF. CDR3 DNA sequence: TGTGCCAGCAGCTTCAGGGGGCTTTATGGCTACACCTTC.

The rearrangement uses TRBV4-3 and TRBJ1-4, with D uncertain. CDR1 and CDR2 from the germline V gene are LGHNA and YSLEER. V lost 6 bases, J lost 8 bases, and 16 bases lay in between. The CDR3 loop spans 14 amino acids. The CDR3 loop is CASRALSGGEKLFF. As DNA, the CDR3 is TGCGCCAGCAGAGCCTTATCCGGAGGGGAAAAACTGTTTTTT.

This clonotype was counted ten times or more. The chain employs TRBV4-1 and TRBJ2-4; TRBD2 might be the D (5 bases). The CDR3 is 13 amino acids. V dropped 2 bases and J dropped 9 bases, with 11 bases sitting between them. CDR1 is MGHRA, CDR2 YSYEKL, per germline. In nucleotides, the CDR3 is TGCGCCAGCAGCCAAATGACCACTAGCATTCAGTACTTC. It yields the protein CASSQMTTSIQYF.

This clonotype turned up a few times. The J gene is TRBJ1-3, the V gene TRBV27; D might be TRBD1 (5 bases). Trimming left V 3 bases short and J 4 bases short, with 13 bases between. This CDR3 has 15 residues. Germline V gene lookup returns CDR1 MNHEY and CDR2 SMNVEV (reference sequence). Here the CDR3 reads CASSLKGFSGNTIYF. Written as DNA, the CDR3 is TGTGCCAGCAGTTTGAAGGGGTTCTCCGGAAACACCATATATTTT.

This clonotype has just a few counts. The rearrangement links TRBV6-1 to TRBJ2-3; a weak D match, TRBD1 (6 bases). Germline V gene sequence: CDR1 MNHNS, CDR2 SASEGT. CDR3 length equals 14 residues. Trimming left V 3 bases short and J 5 bases short, with 12 bases between. Written as DNA, the CDR3 is TGTGCCAGCAGTGATCAACAGGGTTTAGATACGCAGTATTTT. Translating gives CASSDQQGLDTQYF.

This clonotype was detected many times. V and J are TRBV12-3 or TRBV12-4 and TRBJ1-5, with a tentative D call TRBD1 (6 bases). With 7 bases removed from V and 6 bases from J, the gap between germline ends came to 13 bases. This CDR3 has 13 amino acids. The CDR3 bases are TGTGCCAGCACCTGGGGGGCCGTTCAGCCCCAGCATTTT. Translation: CASTWGAVQPQHF.

This clonotype was counted many times. V is TRBV7-2 and J is TRBJ2-5, with TRBD1 as a possible D gene (8 bases). CDR1 and CDR2 from the germline V gene are SGHTA and FQGNSA. This CDR3 has 14 residues. Between the trimmed V and J ends, which lost 5 bases and 4 bases, there was a span of 14 bases. The CDR3 nucleotides read TGTGCCAGCAGCATACAGGGGGGGCGAGAGACCCAGTACTTC. Amino acids: CASSIQGGRETQYF.

The chain employs TRBV11-2 and TRBJ2-1, with 10 bases lining up with TRBD2. The CDR3 runs 16 residues. The V and J ends lost 2 bases and 4 bases, in that order; junction bases with no gene match: 5. CDR1 is SGHAT, CDR2 FQNNGV, per germline. The DNA for the CDR3 is TGTGCCAGCAGCTTAAGCGGGGGGGCAGGGTACAATGAGCAGTTCTTC. Amino acids: CASSLSGGAGYNEQFF.

This clonotype showed up just a few times. The chain couples TRBV7-2 to TRBJ2-2, with 7 bases fitting TRBD1. With 2 bases clipped from V and 5 bases from J, the junction kept 8 bases outside the gene matches. This CDR3 spans 16 amino acids. Germline CDR1 is SGHTA and CDR2 is FQGNSA. As DNA, the CDR3 is TGTGCCAGCAGCTTACCTAACAGGGGACGAACCGGGGAGCTGTTTTTT. It codes for CASSLPNRGRTGELFF.

This clonotype was counted ten times or more. Sequence at one end of the junction differs from germline and may be a read error. The chain carries TRBV7-7 and TRBJ2-5; D uncertain. CDR3 length: 14 residues. Germline-derived CDR1 and CDR2 are SSHAT and FNYEAQ (reference sequence). Here the CDR3 DNA reads TGTGCTAGCAGCTTAGATGGCAGACAAGAGACCCAGTACTTC. This translates into CASSLDGRQETQYF.

V is TRBV23-1 and J is TRBJ2-6; TRBD1 matches at 8 bases. TRBV23-1 is an open reading frame, and its role is uncertain. V was clipped by 2 bases and J by 0 bases; unmatched bases: 9. This CDR3 is built from 19 residues. The CDR3 DNA sequence: TGCGCCAGCAGTCAAGCGACAGGGGACCTCGTCTCTGGGGCCAACGTCCTGACTTTC. The encoded protein is CASSQATGDLVSGANVLTF.

The chain carries TRBV6-6 and TRBJ1-2; 8 nucleotides agree with TRBD1. With V trimmed by 4 bases and J by 2 bases, 9 bases remained unmatched. The CDR3 is 16 amino acids. The germline CDR1 and CDR2 sequences are MNHNY and SVGAGI (reference sequence). CDR3 in amino acids: CASSLFRGRENYGYTF. CDR3 coding DNA: TGTGCCAGCAGTTTGTTCAGGGGGCGCGAAAACTATGGCTACACCTTC.

Ten or more counts support this clonotype. This rearrangement joins TRBV7-8 to TRBJ2-5; a possible D gene is TRBD2 (6 bases). This CDR3 comprises 14 residues. Germline CDR1 is SGHVS and CDR2 is FQNEAQ. Trimming left V 5 bases short and J 5 bases short, with 15 bases between. DNA of the CDR3: TGTGCCAGCAGCCTTAACGGAGGGCGTGAGACCCAGTACTTC. Translation gives CASSLNGGRETQYF.

This clonotype was seen more than once but under ten times. The chain is built from TRBV11-2 and TRBJ1-4; tentative D call: TRBD1 (5 bases). CDR1 is SGHAT and CDR2 is FQNNGV in the germline V gene. This CDR3 spans 12 amino acids. Trimming stripped 5 bases from V and 11 bases from J, with 12 bases between. For the CDR3, the DNA is TGTGCCAGCAGCCCTTCACGGGGCAAACTGTTTTTT. Translated, it gives CASSPSRGKLFF.

At least ten counts were recorded for this clonotype. This rearrangement joins TRBV7-2 to TRBJ2-5; D remains ambiguous. The CDR3 is made up of 11 amino acids. V was clipped by 5 bases and J by 2 bases, with 3 bases between them. The germline V gene encodes CDR1 SGHTA and CDR2 FQGNSA. CDR3: CASSEQETQYF. In nucleotides, the CDR3 is TGTGCCAGCAGCGAACAAGAGACCCAGTACTTC.

This clonotype occurred many times. V gene TRBV7-2 combines with J gene TRBJ1-4, with a possible D match to TRBD1 (6 bases). CDR3 length: 15 amino acids. V was trimmed by 3 bases and J by 8 bases, leaving 16 bases between them. Germline assignment: CDR1 SGHTA and CDR2 FQGNSA. The CDR3 nucleotides are TGTGCCAGCAGCTTTAAGCCGGGACAAGAGGAAAAACTGTTTTTT. Protein sequence: CASSFKPGQEEKLFF.

This clonotype was counted a few times. CDR3: CASTTGQGWNEQFF. CDR3 coding DNA: TGTGCCAGTACGACAGGACAGGGTTGGAATGAGCAGTTCTTC. The chain joins TRBV19 to TRBJ2-1, with 8 positions matching TRBD1. Trimming removed 7 bases from V and 7 bases from J; junction bases left unmatched: 9. CDR3 length: 14 amino acids. CDR1 LNHDA and CDR2 SQIVND come from the germline V gene (reference sequence).

This clonotype has ten or more counts. The chain uses TRBV5-1 and TRBJ2-3; D possibly corresponds to TRBD2 (6 bases). V lost 4 bases to trimming and J lost 3 bases, with 18 bases between them. The CDR3 has 16 amino acids. From germline, CDR1 is SGHRS and CDR2 YFSETQ. The CDR3 region has the DNA TGCGCCAGCAGCGTCCAGGGTAGCGGACCAACAGATACGCAGTATTTT. It encodes CASSVQGSGPTDTQYF. The whole variable domain, remainder taken from reference TRBV5-1 and TRBJ2-3, is KAGVTQTPRYLIKTRGQQVTLSCSPISGHRSVSWYQQTPGQGLQFLFEYFSETQRNKGNFPGRFSGRQFSNSRSEMNVSTLELGDSALYLCASSVQGSGPTDTQYFGPGTRLTVL.

This clonotype was observed a handful of times. The chain couples TRBV6-5 to TRBJ2-1; 10 bases are shared with TRBD1. Germline V gene lookup returns CDR1 MNHEY and CDR2 SVGAGI. This CDR3 region has 12 residues. V gave up 10 bases and J gave up 7 bases; unmatched junction bases: 4. CDR3 bases: TGTGCCAACCAGGGACAGGGGAATGAGCAGTTCTTC. Protein sequence: CANQGQGNEQFF.

This clonotype occurred a few times. This chain uses TRBV27 with TRBJ2-1, with 11 bases identical to TRBD2. This CDR3 has 18 amino acids. Trimming at V came to 3 bases and at J to 7 bases, leaving 14 bases not matched to a gene. Germline assignment: CDR1 MNHEY and CDR2 SMNVEV (reference sequence). CDR3 in DNA: TGTGCCAGCAGTTTCCCTAGCGGCGGTAGCGGGGGGGTAAATGAGCAGTTCTTC. It specifies CASSFPSGGSGGVNEQFF.

This clonotype turned up a few times. The chain's CDR3 is CASRTGQGDAEQYF. CDR3 nucleotide sequence: TGTGCCAGCAGGACCGGACAGGGGGATGCCGAGCAGTACTTC. This chain uses TRBV28 with TRBJ2-7, with TRBD1 matching over 10 bases. CDR1 is MDHEN and CDR2 is SYDVKM in the germline V gene. This CDR3 region has 14 residues. The V segment lost 6 bases and the J segment 6 bases; nucleotides outside the gene matches: 8.

This clonotype has a handful of counts. The chain joins TRBV10-1 to TRBJ2-3, with no clear D. Trimming removed 0 bases at V and 2 bases at J, with 6 bases between. Germline V gene sequence: CDR1 WNHNN, CDR2 SYGVQD (reference sequence). The CDR3 runs to 14 residues. The CDR3 bases are TGCGCCAGCAGTGAGTCGCCTCCCACAGATACGCAGTATTTT. This sequence encodes CASSESPPTDTQYF.

J is TRBJ2-2 and V is TRBV6-5; D possibly corresponds to TRBD2 (5 bases). Per the germline V gene, CDR1 is MNHEY and CDR2 is SVGAGI. This CDR3 spans 12 amino acids. Trimming took 8 bases from V and 5 from J, leaving 9 bases between them. DNA for the CDR3: TGTGCCAGCGGACTTGGGACCGGGGAGCTGTTTTTT. This codes for CASGLGTGELFF.

The sample holds a few counts of this clonotype. V and J are TRBV20-1 and TRBJ2-1, with a weak D call TRBD2 (5 bases). Trimming left V 5 bases short and J 2 bases short, with 22 bases between. The CDR3 contains 17 residues. The germline V gene encodes CDR1 DFQATT and CDR2 SNEGSKA (reference sequence). Here the CDR3 DNA reads TGCAGTGCTCGGATAGCGAAGGTCGATGGCGCCTACAATGAGCAGTTCTTC. It specifies CSARIAKVDGAYNEQFF.

This clonotype was observed at least ten times. The V and J genes are TRBV6-5 and TRBJ2-1, with D possibly matching TRBD1 (6 bases). Trimming removed 5 bases from V and 2 bases from J, with 13 bases in between. This CDR3 has 15 residues. Germline V gene data show CDR1 as MNHEY and CDR2 as SVGAGI. CDR3 nucleotide sequence: TGTGCCAGCAGTAAATGGACAGAGACCTACAATGAGCAGTTCTTC. Translated: CASSKWTETYNEQFF.

This clonotype has at least ten counts. The chain couples TRBV6-2 or TRBV6-3 to TRBJ2-5, with D uncertain. The CDR3 sequence is 12 residues long. Germline loops: CDR1 MNHEY, CDR2 SVGEGT. The germline V and J ends were trimmed by 0 bases and 10 bases, with 9 bases remaining between them. In nucleotides, the CDR3 is TGTGCCAGCAGTTACTCGAGTAGGAACCAGTACTTC. Translation: CASSYSSRNQYF.

This clonotype was recorded a few times. This rearrangement joins TRBV11-1 to TRBJ1-1; weak D call: TRBD1 (6 bases). CDR3 size: 14 residues. Germline assignment: CDR1 SGHAT and CDR2 FQDESV (reference sequence). Trimming left V 4 bases short and J 1 base short, with 10 bases between. CDR3 protein: CASSWSGANTEAFF. In DNA, the CDR3 is TGTGCCAGCAGCTGGTCAGGGGCGAACACTGAAGCTTTCTTT.